These 29 T cell receptor beta chains share one sample of origin, sequenced in a study of blood T cell repertoires in COVID-19. This table comes from immunoSEQ multiplex PCR, and its TCRdb copy is limited to in-frame clones, with some not included. The table lists just over 150,000 clones, around 92% of them singletons. The sample consisted of peripheral blood. The receptors come from a man aged 25-45 years with COVID-19, enrolled during active disease.

This clone has just one count. The J gene is TRBJ2-7, the V gene TRBV5-1; TRBD1 might be the D (6 bases). The V and J ends lost 4 bases and 7 bases respectively, with 24 bases between them. The germline gives CDR1 SGHRS, CDR2 YFSETQ. This CDR3 has 16 amino acids. Here the CDR3 reads CASSGTRQQTPREQYF. CDR3 nucleotides: TGCGCCAGCAGCGGGACAAGACAGCAAACTCCCCGTGAGCAGTACTTC.

V gene TRBV7-8 combines with J gene TRBJ1-5; the D gene is possibly TRBD1 (6 bases). V lost 5 bases, J lost 1 base, and 12 bases lay in between. This CDR3 contains 15 residues. CDR1 and CDR2 from the germline V gene are SGHVS and FQNEAQ. The CDR3 reads CASSPRTASNQPQHF. In DNA, the CDR3 is TGTGCCAGCAGCCCTCGGACAGCGAGCAATCAGCCCCAGCATTTT.

The chain has TRBV9 and TRBJ2-1; no clear D gene. CDR1 is SGDLS, CDR2 YYNGEE, per germline. The CDR3 has 12 residues. Trimming pared 4 bases from V and 3 bases from J, leaving 5 bases between. Here the CDR3 reads CASSSGYNEQFF. The CDR3 bases are TGTGCCAGCAGCTCGGGCTACAATGAGCAGTTCTTC.

This sequence joins TRBV19 and TRBJ1-3, with a possible D match to TRBD1 (6 bases). The germline V gene encodes CDR1 LNHDA and CDR2 SQIVND (reference sequence). With 5 bases removed from V and 0 bases from J, the gap between germline ends came to 14 bases. The CDR3 has 16 residues. CDR3 region: CASSAYRDNSGNTIYF. The CDR3 DNA reads as TGTGCCAGTAGTGCCTACAGGGATAACTCTGGAAACACCATATATTTT. Variable domain in full (rest from reference TRBV19 and TRBJ1-3): DGGITQSPKYLFRKEGQNVTLSCEQNLNHDAMYWYRQDPGQGLRLIYYSQIVNDFQKGDIAEGYSVSREKKESFPLTVTSAQKNPTAFYLCASSAYRDNSGNTIYFGEGSWLTVV.

The chain employs TRBV24-1 and TRBJ2-2, with D possibly TRBD2 on 5 matching bases. The CDR3 consists of 14 residues. Germline CDR1 is KGHDR and CDR2 is SFDVKD. Trimming removed 1 base at V and 5 bases at J, with 7 bases between. CDR3 in amino acids: CATSDFGRTGELFF. The CDR3 DNA reads TGTGCCACCAGTGATTTTGGGAGAACCGGGGAGCTGTTTTTT.

This clone was seen once. The CDR3 spells CASSKGATNEKLFF. The CDR3 coding sequence is TGTGCCAGTAGTAAGGGGGCGACTAATGAAAAACTGTTTTTT. V and J are TRBV19 and TRBJ1-4; TRBD1 aligns across 7 bases. Unmatched junction bases numbered 1, after V lost 4 bases and J lost 2 bases. The CDR3 spans 14 residues. Germline-derived CDR1 and CDR2 are LNHDA and SQIVND (reference sequence).

The rearrangement uses TRBV9 and TRBJ1-1; TRBD1 matches 11 bases. Losses at the gene ends were 2 bases for V and 5 bases for J; bases not matched to a gene: 5. Germline V gene sequence: CDR1 SGDLS, CDR2 YYNGEE. The CDR3 is 15 amino acids. As DNA, the CDR3 is TGTGCCAGCAGCGTGGGACAGGGGGGAAGGACTGAAGCTTTCTTT. It translates to CASSVGQGGRTEAFF.

This clone appeared once. The chain links TRBV10-2 to TRBJ2-3; a weak D match, TRBD2 (5 bases). Germline V gene sequence: CDR1 WSHSY, CDR2 SAAADI. The CDR3 spans 13 residues. Trimming removed 7 bases from V and 3 bases from J, with 11 bases in between. CDR3 sequence: CASNRGRTDTQYF. The CDR3 nucleotides read TGCGCCAGCAACCGGGGAAGGACAGATACGCAGTATTTT.

This clone appeared a single time. The gene calls are TRBV5-5 and TRBJ2-5, with 11 bases that match TRBD1. The CDR3 consists of 14 residues. Trimming removed 3 bases from V and 4 bases from J; junction bases left unmatched: 2. Germline V gives CDR1 SGHKS, CDR2 YYEKEE (reference sequence). CDR3 protein: CASSWTGGGETQYF. Here the CDR3 DNA reads TGTGCCAGCAGCTGGACAGGGGGCGGAGAGACCCAGTACTTC.

The gene calls are TRBV7-2 and TRBJ2-2; possibly TRBD2 for D (5 bases). Trimming removed 5 bases from V and 0 bases from J, with 13 bases in between. The CDR3 sequence is 16 residues long. The germline V gene encodes CDR1 SGHTA and CDR2 FQGNSA. Here the CDR3 DNA reads TGTGCCAGCAGCCTCGGGCCGGGAACGAACACCGGGGAGCTGTTTTTT. It translates to CASSLGPGTNTGELFF.

Here the CDR3 reads CASRDGAGANYGYTF. For the CDR3, the DNA is TGTGCCAGCAGGGATGGAGCAGGGGCGAACTATGGCTACACCTTC. The V and J genes are TRBV6-1 and TRBJ1-2; a weak D match, TRBD1 (6 bases). V was cut by 6 bases and J by 2 bases, with 16 bases left in between. Germline CDR1 reads MNHNS; CDR2 reads SASEGT. CDR3 size: 15 residues.

V gene TRBV2 combines with J gene TRBJ1-5; D is uncertain. Germline CDR1 and CDR2: SNHLY and FYNNEI. V was trimmed by 5 bases and J by 4 bases, leaving 9 bases between them. The CDR3 is made up of 13 amino acids. CDR3 coding DNA: TGTGCCAGCAGTTCAGTGGAGAATCAGCCCCAGCATTTT. It is translated as CASSSVENQPQHF.

The V call is TRBV5-6, the J call TRBJ2-2; D remains unclear. Trimming took off 4 bases at V and 4 bases at J, with 11 bases between the two ends. From germline, CDR1 is SGHDT and CDR2 YYEEEE. The CDR3 has 14 residues. CDR3 loop: CASSLRGPTGELFF. CDR3 nucleotide sequence: TGTGCCAGCAGCCTCCGAGGCCCCACCGGGGAGCTGTTTTTT. The complete variable domain, with remaining parts taken from reference TRBV5-6 and TRBJ2-2, reads DAGVTQSPTHLIKTRGQQVTLRCSPKSGHDTVSWYQQALGQGPQFIFQYYEEEERQRGNFPDRFSGHQFPNYSSELNVNALLLGDSALYLCASSLRGPTGELFFGEGSRLTVL.

This chain uses TRBV11-2 with TRBJ2-2; 13 bases are a match to TRBD2. The V segment lost 7 bases and the J segment 4 bases; nucleotides outside the gene matches: 15. CDR1 is SGHAT and CDR2 is FQNNGV in the germline V gene. This CDR3 spans 19 amino acids. CDR3 DNA: TGTGCCAGCAAACGATGGGGTGGGACTAGCGGGGCCCTCACCGGGGAGCTGTTTTTT. The encoded protein is CASKRWGGTSGALTGELFF.

The chain is built from TRBV28 and TRBJ2-1, with 8 bases matching TRBD2. Germline CDR1 is MDHEN and CDR2 is SYDVKM. Germline trimming cut 1 base from V and 10 bases from J; bases unmatched to any gene: 12. This CDR3 spans 16 amino acids. Here the CDR3 reads CASSLYRTSYRGEQFF. The CDR3 coding sequence is TGTGCCAGCAGTTTATATCGGACTAGCTACCGGGGAGAGCAGTTCTTC.

This clone has a handful of counts. The chain joins TRBV27 to TRBJ1-5; D is perhaps TRBD1 (6 bases). Germline values: CDR1 MNHEY, CDR2 SMNVEV (reference sequence). The CDR3 is 15 amino acids. V was shortened by 8 bases and J by 3 bases, with 17 bases between the two germline ends. The CDR3 protein is CASGQQGGVNQPQHF. CDR3 nucleotide sequence: TGTGCCAGCGGGCAACAGGGTGGAGTCAATCAGCCCCAGCATTTT.

The genes are TRBV7-9 and TRBJ2-1; a weak D match, TRBD2 (6 bases). Trimming removed 6 bases from V and 4 bases from J, with 19 bases in between. The CDR3 has 16 residues. Germline CDR1 and CDR2: SEHNR and FQNEAQ (reference sequence). The CDR3 sequence: CASSQNIGTPYNEQFF. The CDR3 nucleotides are TGTGCCAGCAGTCAGAATATCGGGACTCCTTACAATGAGCAGTTCTTC.

The chain couples TRBV19 to TRBJ1-3; D not certain. This CDR3 comprises 15 residues. With 3 bases removed from V and 0 bases from J, the gap between germline ends came to 9 bases. CDR1 is LNHDA, CDR2 SQIVND, per germline (reference sequence). CDR3: CASSILTTSGNTIYF. In DNA form, the CDR3 reads TGTGCCAGTAGTATTCTTACTACCTCTGGAAACACCATATATTTT.

This clone has at least ten counts. The CDR3 spells CASSFRSGSVEEQFF. The CDR3 nucleotides are TGTGCCAGCAGTTTCAGGAGCGGGAGTGTTGAGGAGCAGTTCTTC. The chain has TRBV27 and TRBJ2-1; TRBD2 agrees at 8 bases. Germline-derived CDR1 and CDR2 are MNHEY and SMNVEV (reference sequence). J was trimmed by 10 bases and V by 3 bases; bases with no gene match: 11. The CDR3 extends over 15 amino acids.

The rearrangement joins TRBV9 to TRBJ2-2; D might be TRBD2 (7 bases). The V gene lost 0 bases and the J gene lost 4 bases, with 13 bases spanning the gap. Germline CDR1 and CDR2: SGDLS and YYNGEE. The CDR3 covers 16 residues. The CDR3 sequence is CASSVDGGRGTGELFF. CDR3 DNA sequence: TGTGCCAGCAGCGTAGACGGGGGGCGCGGCACCGGGGAGCTGTTTTTT. Supplemented by reference TRBV9 and TRBJ2-2, the full variable domain reads DSGVTQTPKHLITATGQRVTLRCSPRSGDLSVYWYQQSLDQGLQFLIQYYNGEERAKGNILERFSAQQFPDLHSELNLSSLELGDSALYFCASSVDGGRGTGELFFGEGSRLTVL.

This chain connects TRBV9 to TRBJ2-2; 8 nucleotides agree with TRBD2. Germline values: CDR1 SGDLS, CDR2 YYNGEE. Trimming removed 6 bases from V and 4 bases from J; junction bases left unmatched: 8. CDR3 length equals 15 residues. DNA of the CDR3: TGTGCCAGCACCACCGGGGGGGGAGGCACCGGGGAGCTGTTTTTT. Translation: CASTTGGGGTGELFF.

This clone was observed a single time. V and J are TRBV4-1 and TRBJ2-7; the D gene is possibly TRBD2 (5 bases). V was trimmed by 1 base and J by 1 base, leaving 20 bases between them. Per the germline V gene, CDR1 is MGHRA and CDR2 is YSYEKL. The CDR3 covers 18 residues. CDR3 region: CASSQGNWYSGMSYEQYF. CDR3 coding DNA: TGCGCCAGCAGCCAAGGAAATTGGTACAGCGGAATGTCCTACGAGCAGTACTTC.

This chain connects TRBV28 to TRBJ1-5; no clear D gene. This CDR3 contains 17 residues. The V and J ends lost 1 base and 4 bases respectively, with 17 bases between them. Per germline, CDR1 MDHEN and CDR2 SYDVKM. The CDR3 nucleotides read TGTGCCAGCAGTTTATTATCGGCGGGGTTTCGAAATCAGCCCCAGCATTTT. It specifies CASSLLSAGFRNQPQHF.

CDR3 coding DNA: TGTGCCAGCAGCCAAGAAGCGGGACAGGTTAATACCGGGGAGCTGTTTTTT. This encodes CASSQEAGQVNTGELFF. V is TRBV14 and J is TRBJ2-2; D may be TRBD1 (8 bases). With 0 bases removed from V and 5 bases from J, the gap between germline ends came to 16 bases. This CDR3 has 17 residues. CDR1 is SGHDN, CDR2 FVKESK, per germline. The variable domain in full, completed from reference TRBV14 and TRBJ2-2, reads EAGVTQFPSHSVIEKGQTVTLRCDPISGHDNLYWYRRVMGKEIKFLLHFVKESKQDESGMPNNRFLAERTGGTYSTLKVQPAELEDSGVYFCASSQEAGQVNTGELFFGEGSRLTVL.

This clone came up once. V usage is TRBV19 and J usage is TRBJ2-1; 11 bases map to TRBD1. This CDR3 contains 15 residues. Losses at the gene ends were 5 bases for V and 6 bases for J; bases not matched to a gene: 6. Germline values: CDR1 LNHDA, CDR2 SQIVND (reference sequence). DNA for the CDR3: TGTGCCAGTAGTGGAGGGACAGGGGGTTTCAATGAGCAGTTCTTC. It codes for CASSGGTGGFNEQFF.

The chain combines TRBV12-3 or TRBV12-4 with TRBJ2-1, with D tentatively TRBD1 (5 bases). The CDR3 is 12 residues long. The V end lost 1 base, the J end lost 15 bases, and 13 bases lay between the germline ends. The CDR3 here is CASSLDQGGWFF. Written as DNA, the CDR3 is TGTGCCAGCAGTTTAGATCAGGGTGGATGGTTCTTC.

This clone showed up just once. The CDR3 nucleotides read TGTGCCAGCAGCTATCAGGGCGGAGAGACCCAGTACTTC. Translating it yields CASSYQGGETQYF. The chain has TRBV13 and TRBJ2-5; D might be TRBD1 (5 bases). The CDR3 is made up of 13 amino acids. Germline lookup yields CDR1 PRHDT and CDR2 FYEKMQ (reference sequence). Trimming took off 4 bases at V and 4 bases at J, with 10 bases between the two ends.

The V gene is TRBV3-1 (or the pseudogene TRBV3-2), the J gene TRBJ1-1; 8 bases map to TRBD1. J was trimmed by 2 bases and V by 2 bases; bases with no gene match: 4. Germline V CDR1 and CDR2: LGHDT, YNNKEL (reference sequence). This CDR3 comprises 15 residues. CDR3 DNA: TGTGCCAGCAGCCAAACAGGGGGAGCTAACACTGAAGCTTTCTTT. Translation gives CASSQTGGANTEAFF.

The J gene is TRBJ1-1, the V gene TRBV27; the match to TRBD1 covers 10 bases. CDR1 MNHEY and CDR2 SMNVEV come from the germline V gene (reference sequence). There are 17 residues in the CDR3. Trimming at V came to 5 bases and at J to 4 bases, leaving 13 bases not matched to a gene. DNA for the CDR3: TGTGCCAGCAGTCGACACCGACAGGGGGCGAAAGTCACTGAAGCTTTCTTT. Translating gives CASSRHRQGAKVTEAFF.